Only one count was recorded for the clone carrying this TCR beta chain. The entry originates in a study of blood T cell repertoires in COVID-19. Study-wide context: Sample material is recorded as cDNA or gDNA derived from T cells, B-cell-depleted T cells, or PBMCs.

With V trimmed by 4 bases and J by 8 bases, 6 bases remained unmatched. This CDR3 region has 13 residues. The germline gives CDR1 SQVTM, CDR2 ANQGSEA. Repertoires were generated with immunoSEQ multiplex PCR, while TCRdb's copy carries only in-frame clones and drops some. In the table there are tens of thousands of clones, roughly 87% of which are singletons. Material for sequencing was peripheral blood. This TCR was recovered from a man in his forties or fifties with acute or convalescent COVID-19. The V call is TRBV29-1, the J call TRBJ2-2, with TRBD1 matching over 8 bases. CDR3 sequence: CSVADRGEGELFF. In DNA, the CDR3 is TGCAGCGTTGCAGACAGGGGTGAAGGGGAGCTGTTTTTT.